These 11 T cell receptor beta chains were sequenced from one sample in a study of beta chain features in type 1 diabetes. Expressed TCRB transcripts were sequenced, since all the RNA that had been isolated was reverse transcribed. Sequencing was performed with immunoSEQ multiplex PCR; in TCRdb, only in-frame clones are kept and a portion is missing. The table records over 150,000 clones, roughly 8.1% of them present only once. Sequencing input: central memory CD4+ T cells from blood. The receptor set was obtained from a man aged 18-30 years in good health.

The gene calls are TRBV19 and TRBJ1-5; TRBD1 matches at 8 bases. V lost 6 bases, J lost 2 bases, and 6 bases stayed unmatched. The germline gives CDR1 LNHDA, CDR2 SQIVND (reference sequence). The CDR3 has 15 amino acids. The CDR3 reads CASRTGQGGNQPQHF. The CDR3 DNA reads as TGTGCCAGTAGAACCGGACAGGGAGGCAATCAGCCCCAGCATTTT.

V usage is TRBV11-2 and J usage is TRBJ2-4, with a possible D match to TRBD2 (5 bases). The CDR3 is 13 amino acids. Trimming took off 1 base at V and 8 bases at J, with 9 bases between the two ends. Germline V gives CDR1 SGHAT, CDR2 FQNNGV. In DNA, the CDR3 is TGTGCCAGCAGCTTAGCGGGGTTGGACATTCAGTACTTC. Its translation is CASSLAGLDIQYF.

This clone turned up a few times. The chain uses TRBV28 and TRBJ1-1; the D gene is possibly TRBD1 (6 bases). The CDR3 consists of 13 residues. Per germline, CDR1 MDHEN and CDR2 SYDVKM. The V end lost 4 bases, the J end lost 5 bases, and 11 bases lay between the germline ends. CDR3 region: CASSWGGRTEAFF. The CDR3 nucleotides read TGTGCCAGCAGTTGGGGGGGCCGGACTGAAGCTTTCTTT.

The chain employs TRBV6-5 and TRBJ1-1, with a tentative D call TRBD1 (6 bases). V lost 6 bases, J lost 0 bases, and 8 bases lay in between. The germline V gene has CDR1 MNHEY and CDR2 SVGAGI. The CDR3 sequence is 13 residues long. CDR3 nucleotide sequence: TGTGCCAGCAGAGACAGGATGAACACTGAAGCTTTCTTT. It translates to CASRDRMNTEAFF.

This clone was detected ten times or more. At the DNA level, this CDR3 is encoded by other sequences in the same sample as well. The chain couples TRBV29-1 to TRBJ1-2; no firm D call. Germline V gene lookup returns CDR1 SQVTM and CDR2 ANQGSEA. Trimming left V 4 bases short and J 3 bases short, with 6 bases between. This CDR3 spans 11 amino acids. The CDR3 DNA sequence: TGCAGCGTTGGTCGGGACTATGGCTACACCTTC. It translates to CSVGRDYGYTF.

V is TRBV7-9 and J is TRBJ2-3, with 8 nucleotides matching TRBD2. The germline V gene encodes CDR1 SEHNR and CDR2 FQNEAQ (reference sequence). The CDR3 consists of 15 residues. V was pared by 1 base and J by 3 bases, with 3 bases of the junction left unmatched. The CDR3 sequence is CASSLGASGTDTQYF. For the CDR3, the DNA is TGTGCCAGCAGCTTAGGGGCTAGCGGGACAGATACGCAGTATTTT.

This clone was recorded many times. This sequence joins TRBV18 and TRBJ2-5; unclear D gene. The ends were cut back, 1 base at V and 3 bases at J, with 6 bases in the middle. This CDR3 contains 13 residues. Germline V CDR1 and CDR2: KGHSH, LQKENI. The CDR3 reads CASSPRPEETQYF. Written as DNA, the CDR3 is TGTGCCAGCTCACCACGTCCGGAAGAGACCCAGTACTTC.

The chain combines TRBV10-3 with TRBJ1-2; D is uncertain. The CDR3 extends over 15 amino acids. The V gene's germline CDR1 is ENHRY and CDR2 SYGVKD. Between the trimmed V and J ends, which lost 5 bases and 0 bases, there was a span of 13 bases. The CDR3 is CAISPATVANYGYTF. As DNA, the CDR3 is TGTGCCATCAGTCCTGCCACAGTAGCTAACTATGGCTACACCTTC.

This clone turned up a few times. The V and J genes are TRBV19 and TRBJ2-7; D is perhaps TRBD1 (6 bases). Germline values: CDR1 LNHDA, CDR2 SQIVND (reference sequence). The V end lost 3 bases, the J end lost 1 base, and 13 bases lay between the germline ends. The CDR3 consists of 15 residues. The CDR3 DNA is TGTGCCAGTAGTATCTCGACAGGCCTATCCTACGAGCAGTACTTC. The encoded protein is CASSISTGLSYEQYF.

This clone was counted only a few times. The chain recombines TRBV6-6 with TRBJ1-4, with 7 bases aligning to TRBD1. Germline V CDR1 and CDR2: MNHNY, SVGAGI (reference sequence). The CDR3 runs to 15 residues. The trim removed 6 bases at V and 4 bases at J, leaving 8 bases unmatched. This CDR3 reads CASRKGAGNNEKLFF. The CDR3 nucleotides read TGTGCCAGCAGGAAGGGGGCCGGGAATAATGAAAAACTGTTTTTT.

This rearrangement joins TRBV2 to TRBJ1-3; D ambiguous. This CDR3 contains 14 residues. Germline CDR1 reads SNHLY; CDR2 reads FYNNEI. Trimming removed 6 bases at V and 4 bases at J, with 13 bases between. This CDR3 is CASRSSGNGNTIYF. In DNA form, the CDR3 reads TGTGCCAGCAGATCTTCGGGAAACGGAAACACCATATATTTT.